The clone carrying this T cell receptor (beta chain) was recorded only once. This sample was included in a study of somatic mutations in cytotoxic T cells in rheumatoid arthritis. The method was immunoSEQ multiplex PCR; TCRdb's version includes in-frame clones alone and lacks a portion of them. The table shows roughly 20,000 clones, with around 83% occurring only once. Germline trimming cut 2 bases from V and 3 bases from J; bases unmatched to any gene: 4. This CDR3 spans 14 amino acids. The germline V gene encodes CDR1 GTSNPN and CDR2 SVGIG (reference sequence). The sequenced material came from CD8+ T cells sorted from blood. This receptor was obtained from an adult with rheumatoid arthritis. This chain joins TRBV30 and TRBJ2-7, with TRBD2 matching over 10 bases. CDR3 nucleotide sequence: TGTGCCTGGAGTTGGACTAGCGGAGACTACGAGCAGTACTTC. This translates into CAWSWTSGDYEQYF.